These 22 T cell receptor beta chains were sequenced from one sample in a study of T cell responses to AZD1222 COVID-19 vaccine. Method: immunoSEQ multiplex PCR; TCRdb's copy keeps in-frame clones and lacks some. Here the sample spans about 120,000 clones, about nine tenths being singletons. The source material was peripheral blood, sampled on day 0 of AZD1222 vaccination. The receptors come from an adult in good health.

This chain uses TRBV27 with TRBJ2-3, with a weak D call TRBD1 (6 bases). This CDR3 region has 16 residues. Germline V lookup: CDR1 MNHEY, CDR2 SMNVEV (reference sequence). Deletions cut 0 bases from V and 5 bases from J, with 15 bases between. In nucleotides, the CDR3 is TGTGCCAGCAGTTTATCGGGTTGGCAGGGGAGAGATACGCAGTATTTT. Protein product: CASSLSGWQGRDTQYF.

The chain couples TRBV25-1 to TRBJ2-1, with 7 bases aligning to TRBD2. Germline trimming cut 7 bases from V and 0 bases from J; bases unmatched to any gene: 6. From germline, CDR1 is MGHDK and CDR2 SYGVNS. The CDR3 spans 15 residues. CDR3 residues: CASIGWGGSYNEQFF. CDR3 in DNA: TGTGCCAGCATCGGTTGGGGGGGCTCCTACAATGAGCAGTTCTTC.

The chain uses TRBV2 and TRBJ1-5; 9 bases map to TRBD1. This CDR3 is built from 16 residues. Trimming took 5 bases from V and 1 from J; bases not matched to a gene: 6. The germline V gene has CDR1 SNHLY and CDR2 FYNNEI. The CDR3 spells CASSLTGGRSNQPQHF. The CDR3 DNA is TGTGCCAGCAGTCTTACAGGGGGCCGGAGCAATCAGCCCCAGCATTTT.

In its sample, this clone was seen a few times. The CDR3 DNA reads TGTGCCAGTAAAGAGGTAGGCAGCTCCTACGAGCAGTACTTC. This codes for CASKEVGSSYEQYF. This chain links TRBV19 with TRBJ2-7, with D unresolved. V was shortened by 7 bases and J by 0 bases, with 13 bases between the two germline ends. CDR1 and CDR2 (germline): LNHDA, SQIVND (reference sequence). This CDR3 has 14 amino acids.

The J gene is TRBJ2-5, the V gene TRBV6-2 or TRBV6-3; 8 bases are a match to TRBD2. The ends lost 3 bases at V and 10 bases at J; junction bases unmatched: 10. From germline, CDR1 is MNHEY and CDR2 SVGEGT. This CDR3 is 14 amino acids long. Here the CDR3 reads CASSYTGGPLVQYF. As DNA, the CDR3 is TGTGCCAGCAGTTATACGGGGGGGCCCCTGGTCCAGTACTTC.

The rearrangement joins TRBV27 to TRBJ1-2; D possibly corresponds to TRBD1 (5 bases). The CDR3 spans 13 residues. The germline V gene encodes CDR1 MNHEY and CDR2 SMNVEV (reference sequence). Trimming left V 11 bases short and J 6 bases short, with 19 bases between. This CDR3 reads CAVRQGASHGYTF. CDR3 DNA: TGTGCCGTTAGGCAGGGAGCGTCACATGGCTACACCTTC.

The CDR3 spells CASGEEPVGEQFF. The CDR3 nucleotides read TGTGCCAGCGGGGAGGAGCCCGTTGGTGAGCAGTTCTTC. The chain combines TRBV6-5 with TRBJ2-1; tentative D call: TRBD2 (6 bases). Germline V lookup: CDR1 MNHEY, CDR2 SVGAGI. CDR3 length: 13 residues. Trimming took 8 bases from V and 9 from J, leaving 17 bases between them.

The rearrangement uses TRBV6-5 and TRBJ1-2, with TRBD1 matching over 11 bases. J gave up 7 bases and V 6 bases, and 7 bases lay outside the gene matches. Germline V gives CDR1 MNHEY, CDR2 SVGAGI. The CDR3 runs to 14 residues. CDR3 in DNA: TGTGCCAGCAGCCTGGACAGGGGGCGCAGTGGCTACACCTTC. Its protein product is CASSLDRGRSGYTF.

The V call is TRBV4-2, the J call TRBJ2-5; 7 bases fit TRBD1. The germline CDR1 and CDR2 sequences are LGHNA and YNFKEQ. V trimming: 4 bases; J trimming: 6 bases; junction bases outside the gene matches: 14. The CDR3 is 16 residues long. CDR3 in amino acids: CASSRDTGVGGKTQYF. The DNA for the CDR3 is TGTGCCAGCAGCCGAGATACAGGGGTGGGTGGAAAGACCCAGTACTTC.

The gene calls are TRBV20-1 and TRBJ2-2, with D hard to call. The CDR3 length is 11 residues. V was shortened by 7 bases and J by 8 bases, with 11 bases between the two germline ends. CDR1 and CDR2 (germline): DFQATT, SNEGSKA (reference sequence). In nucleotides, the CDR3 is TGCAGTGTCGTGTGGGGAGGGGAGCTGTTTTTT. Translation: CSVVWGGELFF.

The V and J genes are TRBV7-8 and TRBJ2-7, with 9 bases aligning to TRBD1. This CDR3 is 15 amino acids long. Germline values: CDR1 SGHVS, CDR2 FQNEAQ. V trimming: 5 bases; J trimming: 3 bases; junction bases outside the gene matches: 8. The CDR3 DNA reads as TGTGCCAGCAGCCCGGGGACAGGGTGGAACTACGAGCAGTACTTC. Translated: CASSPGTGWNYEQYF.

The chain is built from TRBV19 and TRBJ1-2, with unresolved D. The CDR3 is made up of 13 amino acids. Deletions cut 2 bases from V and 1 base from J, with 5 bases between. CDR1 is LNHDA, CDR2 SQIVND, per germline (reference sequence). CDR3 sequence: CASSIFSNYGYTF. The CDR3 nucleotides are TGTGCCAGTAGTATATTCAGTAACTATGGCTACACCTTC.

The chain combines TRBV5-4 with TRBJ2-7, with D perhaps TRBD1 or TRBD2 (5 bases each). The V end was cut by 4 bases, the J end by 2 bases, with 13 bases between. The CDR3 is 14 amino acids. The V gene's germline CDR1 is SGHNT and CDR2 YYREEE (reference sequence). The CDR3 sequence: CASSPGPGTYEQYF. CDR3 in DNA: TGTGCCAGCAGCCCAGGGCCGGGAACCTACGAGCAGTACTTC.

The chain carries TRBV5-1 and TRBJ2-3; the match to TRBD1 covers 7 bases. Per the germline V gene, CDR1 is SGHRS and CDR2 is YFSETQ. The CDR3 consists of 13 residues. V trimming: 6 bases; J trimming: 5 bases; junction bases outside the gene matches: 6. CDR3 protein: CASKGQSGDTQYF. The CDR3 DNA follows: TGCGCCAGCAAGGGACAGAGCGGAGATACGCAGTATTTT.

The J gene is TRBJ1-4, the V gene TRBV14, with no clear D. There are 18 residues in the CDR3. V was pared by 0 bases and J by 0 bases, with 14 bases between. In germline, CDR1 is SGHDN, CDR2 FVKESK. For the CDR3, the DNA is TGTGCCAGCAGCCAAGAGGCCGGCGGGTTTGCAACTAATGAAAAACTGTTTTTT. Amino acids: CASSQEAGGFATNEKLFF.

A single count supports this clone. The chain links TRBV4-1 to TRBJ1-2; 9 nucleotides match TRBD1. The germline V gene has CDR1 MGHRA and CDR2 YSYEKL. V lost 3 bases, J lost 8 bases, and 19 bases stayed unmatched. CDR3 length equals 18 residues. This CDR3 is CASSHLFFPGQGKRGYTF. In DNA, the CDR3 is TGCGCCAGCAGCCACCTTTTTTTTCCGGGACAGGGAAAGAGAGGCTACACCTTC.

The V gene is TRBV6-2 or TRBV6-3, the J gene TRBJ2-2; D is possibly TRBD1 or TRBD2 (5 bases each). Germline V gene sequence: CDR1 MNHEY, CDR2 SVGEGT. Trimming took 4 bases from V and 1 from J, leaving 7 bases between them. The CDR3 loop spans 14 amino acids. The CDR3: CASSWDGNTGELFF. For the CDR3, the DNA is TGTGCCAGCAGTTGGGACGGGAACACCGGGGAGCTGTTTTTT.

This clone was found once. The chain has TRBV7-9 and TRBJ2-5, with a possible D match to TRBD2 (6 bases). The V and J ends lost 2 bases and 1 base respectively, with 11 bases between them. Per germline, CDR1 SEHNR and CDR2 FQNEAQ (reference sequence). CDR3 length: 15 amino acids. The CDR3 region has the DNA TGTGCCAGCAGCTTACTGACTAGTATCCAAGAGACCCAGTACTTC. It codes for CASSLLTSIQETQYF.

V usage is TRBV7-9 and J usage is TRBJ2-5; a possible D gene is TRBD2 (6 bases). Germline CDR1 SEHNR, CDR2 FQNEAQ (reference sequence). V shed 5 bases and J shed 0 bases, with 16 bases lying between them. The CDR3 loop spans 16 amino acids. CDR3 DNA sequence: TGTGCCAGCAGCGGGCGGGGTCGCGGGTACCAAGAGACCCAGTACTTC. Its translation is CASSGRGRGYQETQYF.

The chain uses TRBV19 and TRBJ1-1; the D gene is possibly TRBD1 (6 bases). V lost 3 bases and J lost 3, with 11 bases in between. The CDR3 sequence is 14 residues long. Germline V gives CDR1 LNHDA, CDR2 SQIVND (reference sequence). CDR3: CASSIRGGDTEAFF. Here the CDR3 DNA reads TGTGCCAGTAGTATCCGAGGGGGAGACACTGAAGCTTTCTTT.

The rearrangement joins TRBV3-1 (or the pseudogene TRBV3-2) to TRBJ1-6; 7 bases match TRBD1. CDR1 LGHDT and CDR2 YNNKEL come from the germline V gene (reference sequence). The junction had 4 bases not matched to a gene; V was cut back by 0 bases and J by 8 bases. The CDR3 consists of 15 residues. This CDR3 reads CASSQEQGGYSPLHF. DNA for the CDR3: TGTGCCAGCAGCCAAGAGCAGGGGGGTTATTCACCCCTCCACTTT.

V usage is TRBV6-2 or TRBV6-3 and J usage is TRBJ2-2; 9 nucleotides agree with TRBD2. The V gene end was trimmed by 4 bases and the J gene end by 7 bases; junction bases not matched to a gene: 7. There are 15 residues in the CDR3. The germline CDR1 and CDR2 sequences are MNHEY and SVGEGT. The CDR3 bases are TGTGCCAGCAGTTGGAGGCGGGGGGGCGGCGGGGAGCTGTTTTTT. Its translation is CASSWRRGGGGELFF.